Presented here are 5 T cell receptor beta chains from one specimen sequenced in a study of blood T cell repertoires in COVID-19. Assay used: immunoSEQ multiplex PCR; TCRdb lists only in-frame clones, some missing. The sample records about 230,000 clones, approximately 82% being singletons. Sequencing was carried out using peripheral blood. Source of these receptors: a man aged 35-49 years who had recovered from COVID-19.

The genes are TRBV11-2 and TRBJ1-1; D not resolved. Deletions cut 2 bases from V and 9 bases from J, with 13 bases between. Looked up from germline, CDR1 is SGHAT and CDR2 is FQNNGV. The length of the CDR3 is 13 residues. CDR3 sequence reads: CASSLIDYSQAFF. CDR3 coding DNA: TGTGCCAGCAGCTTAATCGACTATTCCCAAGCTTTCTTT.

The sample holds one count of this clone. J is TRBJ2-2 and V is TRBV29-1; maybe TRBD1 (5 bases). V lost 4 bases and J 2 bases, leaving 8 bases between the germline ends. The CDR3 totals 13 residues. From germline, CDR1 is SQVTM and CDR2 ANQGSEA. The CDR3 protein is CSVGQTNTGELFF. DNA of the CDR3: TGCAGCGTTGGACAGACAAACACCGGGGAGCTGTTTTTT.

This clone was detected a few times. The V gene is TRBV15, the J gene TRBJ2-1; 7 bases are a match to TRBD1. CDR3 length: 15 residues. Germline-derived CDR1 and CDR2 are LNHNV and YYDKDF (reference sequence). With V trimmed by 1 base and J by 6 bases, 6 bases remained unmatched. In DNA, the CDR3 is TGTGCCACCAGCAGAGGCAGGGGGAACGGCAATGAGCAGTTCTTC. Amino acid sequence: CATSRGRGNGNEQFF.

The chain uses TRBV10-3 and TRBJ1-5; D is possibly TRBD1 (6 bases). Between the trimmed V and J ends, which lost 6 bases and 6 bases, there was a span of 12 bases. Germline CDR1 and CDR2: ENHRY and SYGVKD. The CDR3 is made up of 13 amino acids. The chain's CDR3 is CAISITGIQPQHF. The CDR3 coding sequence is TGTGCCATCAGCATCACAGGGATTCAGCCCCAGCATTTT.

This rearrangement joins TRBV7-2 to TRBJ1-1; D is unresolved. The V end lost 1 base, the J end lost 7 bases, and 13 bases lay between the germline ends. Germline CDR1 is SGHTA and CDR2 is FQGNSA. This CDR3 contains 14 residues. In DNA, the CDR3 is TGTGCCAGCAGCTTAGGTATCGGGGTTGTTGAAGCTTTCTTT. Residues: CASSLGIGVVEAFF.